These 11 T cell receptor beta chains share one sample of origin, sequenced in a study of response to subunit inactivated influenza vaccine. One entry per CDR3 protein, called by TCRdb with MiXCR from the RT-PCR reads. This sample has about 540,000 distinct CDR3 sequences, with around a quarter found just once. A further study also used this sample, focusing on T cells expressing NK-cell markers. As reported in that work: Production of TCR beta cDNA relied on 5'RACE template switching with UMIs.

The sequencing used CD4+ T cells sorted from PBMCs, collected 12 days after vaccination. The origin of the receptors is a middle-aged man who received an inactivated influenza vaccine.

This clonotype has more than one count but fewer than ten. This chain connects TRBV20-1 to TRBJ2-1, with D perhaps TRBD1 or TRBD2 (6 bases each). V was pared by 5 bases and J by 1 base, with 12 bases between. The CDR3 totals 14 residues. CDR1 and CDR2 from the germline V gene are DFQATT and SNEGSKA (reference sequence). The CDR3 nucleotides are TGCAGTGCTGCGGGACAAGGGTCCTACAATGAGCAGTTCTTC. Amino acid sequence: CSAAGQGSYNEQFF.

CDR3 nucleotide sequence: TGTGCCACCAGCAGGACAGGGGTCGGCTACGAGCAGTACTTC. Protein: CATSRTGVGYEQYF. The chain employs TRBV15 and TRBJ2-7; TRBD1 matches at 8 bases. This CDR3 has 14 residues. Germline assignment: CDR1 LNHNV and CDR2 YYDKDF (reference sequence). V shed 3 bases, J shed 3 bases, and the junction held 4 bases outside the gene matches.

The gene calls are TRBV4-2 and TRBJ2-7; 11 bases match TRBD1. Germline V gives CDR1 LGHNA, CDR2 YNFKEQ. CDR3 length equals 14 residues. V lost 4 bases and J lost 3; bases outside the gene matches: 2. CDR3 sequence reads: CASSRDRGNYEQYF. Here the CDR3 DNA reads TGTGCCAGCAGCCGGGACAGGGGGAACTACGAGCAGTACTTC.

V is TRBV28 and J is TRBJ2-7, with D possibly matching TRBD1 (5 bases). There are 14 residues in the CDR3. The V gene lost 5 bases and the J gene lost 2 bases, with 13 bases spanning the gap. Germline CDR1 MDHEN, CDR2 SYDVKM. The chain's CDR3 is CASSPPGQPYEQYF. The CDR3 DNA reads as TGTGCCAGCAGTCCCCCCGGACAACCCTACGAGCAGTACTTC.

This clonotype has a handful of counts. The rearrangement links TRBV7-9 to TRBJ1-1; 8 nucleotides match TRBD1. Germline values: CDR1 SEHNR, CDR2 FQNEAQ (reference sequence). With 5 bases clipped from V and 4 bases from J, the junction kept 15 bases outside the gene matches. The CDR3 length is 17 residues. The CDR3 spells CASSPLQGVASGTEAFF. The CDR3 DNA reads TGTGCCAGCAGCCCCTTACAGGGGGTAGCCTCTGGCACTGAAGCTTTCTTT. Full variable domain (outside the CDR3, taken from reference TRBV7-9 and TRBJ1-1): DTGVSQNPRHKITKRGQNVTFRCDPISEHNRLYWYRQTLGQGPEFLTYFQNEAQLEKSRLLSDRFSAERPKGSFSTLEIQRTEQGDSAMYLCASSPLQGVASGTEAFFGQGTRLTVV.

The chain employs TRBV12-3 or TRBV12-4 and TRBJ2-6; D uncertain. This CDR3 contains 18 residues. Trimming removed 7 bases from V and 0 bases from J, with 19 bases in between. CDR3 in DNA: TGTGCCAGCACTTTTAGGCAGTATGATGGCTCTGGGGCCAACGTCCTGACTTTC. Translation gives CASTFRQYDGSGANVLTF.

The CDR3 bases are TGTGCCAGCAGCTTATATGAGGGGCTGCCCGGGACCCAGTACTTC. Amino acids: CASSLYEGLPGTQYF. The rearrangement uses TRBV7-2 and TRBJ2-5, with D perhaps TRBD1 or TRBD2 (5 bases each). The CDR3 is 15 residues long. Trimming pared 2 bases from V and 7 bases from J, leaving 17 bases between. CDR1 SGHTA and CDR2 FQGNSA come from the germline V gene.

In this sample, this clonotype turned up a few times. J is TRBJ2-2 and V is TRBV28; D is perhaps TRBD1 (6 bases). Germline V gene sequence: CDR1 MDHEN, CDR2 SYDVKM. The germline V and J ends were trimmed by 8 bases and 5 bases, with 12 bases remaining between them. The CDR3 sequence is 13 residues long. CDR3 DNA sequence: TGTGCCAGCGATAAGGGGGTAACCGGGGAGCTGTTTTTT. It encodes CASDKGVTGELFF.

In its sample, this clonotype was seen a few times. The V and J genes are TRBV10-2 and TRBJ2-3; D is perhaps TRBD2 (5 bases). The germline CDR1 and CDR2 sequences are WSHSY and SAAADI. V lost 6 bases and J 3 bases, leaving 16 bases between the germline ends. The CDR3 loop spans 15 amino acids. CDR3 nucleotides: TGCGCCAGCAGCGTACTTGGCGGGCTTACAGATACGCAGTATTTT. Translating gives CASSVLGGLTDTQYF.

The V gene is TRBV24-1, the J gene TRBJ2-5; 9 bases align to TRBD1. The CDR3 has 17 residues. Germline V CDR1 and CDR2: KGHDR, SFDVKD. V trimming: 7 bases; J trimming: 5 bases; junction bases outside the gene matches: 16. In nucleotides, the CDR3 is TGTGCCACCAGCTCCCCCGGAGGGACAGGGTCGGTGGAGACCCAGTACTTC. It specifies CATSSPGGTGSVETQYF.

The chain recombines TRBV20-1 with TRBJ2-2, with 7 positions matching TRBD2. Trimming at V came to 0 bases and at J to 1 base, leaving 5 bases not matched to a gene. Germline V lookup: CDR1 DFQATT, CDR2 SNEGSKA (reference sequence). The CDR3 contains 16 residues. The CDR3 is CSARDLGGGNTGELFF. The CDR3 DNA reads TGCAGTGCTAGAGATCTAGGCGGGGGGAACACCGGGGAGCTGTTTTTT.